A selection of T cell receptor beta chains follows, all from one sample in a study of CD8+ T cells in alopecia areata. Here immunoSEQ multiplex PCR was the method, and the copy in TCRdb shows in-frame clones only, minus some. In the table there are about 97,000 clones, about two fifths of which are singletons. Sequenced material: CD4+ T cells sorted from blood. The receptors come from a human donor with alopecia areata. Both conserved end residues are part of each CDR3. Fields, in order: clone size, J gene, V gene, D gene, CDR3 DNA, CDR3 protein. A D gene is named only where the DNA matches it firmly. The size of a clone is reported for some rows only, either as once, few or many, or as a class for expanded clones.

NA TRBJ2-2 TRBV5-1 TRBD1 TGCGCCAGCAGCCTACTGGGACAGGGGACGAACACCGGGGAGCTGTTTTTT CASSLLGQGTNTGELFF
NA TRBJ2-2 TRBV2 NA TGTGCCAGCAGAGGGGCGGTTCCGACCGGGGAGCTGTTTTTT CASRGAVPTGELFF
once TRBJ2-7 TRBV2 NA TGTGCCAGCTCGGCATCATCCTACGAGCAGTACTTC CASSASSYEQYF
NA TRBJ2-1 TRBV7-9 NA TGTGCCAGCAGCTCGCAGGGAGGTCTAAGGAATGAGCAGTTCTTC CASSSQGGLRNEQFF
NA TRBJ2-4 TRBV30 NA TGTGCCTGGAGCTCCAGGGATTCCAAAAACATTCAGTACTTC CAWSSRDSKNIQYF
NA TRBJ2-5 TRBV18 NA TGTGCCAGCTCACCAGGAAGCACCGGGGGACAAGAGACCCAGTACTTC CASSPGSTGGQETQYF
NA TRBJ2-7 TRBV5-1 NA TGCGCCAGCAGCTTGGGGACCCTAGGGGCAACCTCCTACGAGCAGTACTTC CASSLGTLGATSYEQYF
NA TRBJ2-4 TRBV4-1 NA TGCGCCAGCAGCCACAATAGCGGAGCCAAAAACATTCAGTACTTC CASSHNSGAKNIQYF
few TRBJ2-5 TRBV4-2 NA TGTGCCAGCAGCCAAGATAGGACCCTAGGCCAAGAGACCCAGTACTTC CASSQDRTLGQETQYF
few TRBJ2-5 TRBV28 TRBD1 TGTGCCAGCAGTCTTGGGACAGGGATCCGGCAGACCCAGTACTTC CASSLGTGIRQTQYF
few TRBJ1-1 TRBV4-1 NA TGCGCCAGCAGCCAAATAGGGGGGTTAACATTTGAAGCTTTCTTT CASSQIGGLTFEAFF